This T cell receptor (beta chain) was captured by sequencing in a study of blood T cells in healthy people across ages (dated by TCRdb to between 2014 and 2016). Regarding the complete study: In model experiments, template switching captured roughly one uniquely barcoded TCR beta cDNA molecule for every two T cells. Using deep sequencing normalized with unique cDNA molecular identifiers, the study measured how TCR beta repertoire diversity changes with age. To avoid experimental bias, donors of different ages were distributed randomly across sequencing lanes. The study analyzed two additional independent replicas of 1 million unique cDNA reads from the same blood draw for two donors, one aged 18 to 30 and one aged 80 or older. The donors were split into four age groups: young (average around 15 years), middle-aged (about 40), aged (roughly 68) and long-lived (about 82).

CDR1 is given as MNHEY and CDR2 as SMNVEV, both from the germline V gene (reference sequence). The CDR3, cysteine through phenylalanine, is 14 amino acids long. Here the CDR3 DNA is all that survives: 42 bases in frame from base 1. V and J lose 5 bases and 3 bases, and a span of 13 bases separates them. Donors were under 40 systemically healthy Caucasian individuals from Russia aged roughly 6 to 100 years. Around 10 milliliters of peripheral blood were drawn from each donor into EDTA-treated Vacutainer tubes. Ficoll-Paque density-gradient centrifugation was used to isolate PBMCs, with at least 6.5 million per sample. Total RNA, at least 5.5 micrograms per sample, was extracted from PBMCs with Trizol reagent. The percentages of naive CD45RAhigh/CD27high T cells were determined by flow cytometry on a PBMC aliquot from every donor. Library prep was done by 5' RACE. Instrument on record: Illumina HiSeq 2500. A second PCR of roughly 7 to 11 cycles was run with a J-beta primer mix and a sample-barcoded 5' primer. A unique molecular identifier was introduced onto each TCR beta cDNA molecule by a template-switch 5' adaptor carrying 12 random nucleotides. Each sample yielded at least 2.5 million CDR3-containing paired-end reads. First-strand cDNA was synthesized from all RNA with the Mint cDNA synthesis kit, primed by a TRBC-specific oligonucleotide. Following uracil-DNA glycosylase treatment, a first 18-cycle PCR with universal primers M1SS and BC2_uni_R was performed on all cDNA. On the authors' methods: For normalization, 1 million high-quality reads were randomly selected from each sample, with every read carrying a distinct molecular identifier. Reads sharing molecular identifiers were discarded rather than binned into consensus sequences. MiTCR, with a Q25 quality threshold and the strictest error-elimination algorithm, was used for CDR3 identification, clonotype clustering and error correction. A nonparametric unseen species model using Euler transformation provided a lower-bound estimate of total TCR beta diversity. The public reads were reanalyzed by TCRdb: fastp trimming at Q25, MiXCR alignment, in-frame beta chains only. Each CDR3 protein gets just one entry, which takes the most common genes and DNA from the rows behind it. The V and J calls shown here were made by TCRdb, not taken from the authors' results. Here the sample has hundreds of thousands of distinct CDR3 sequences; 46% occur a single time. Around a sixth of the sample is in the top ten clones.

Study-wide conclusions, independent of this receptor: Observed TCR beta diversity per million T cells fell roughly linearly with age, and a significant reduction was already apparent by age roughly 40. Estimates of total diversity from one million sequenced T cells were regarded as lower bounds and underestimates. Observed TCR beta diversity correlated strongly with the percentage of naive T cells measured by flow cytometry. Conclusive comparison of naive and antigen-experienced compartments was prevented by the profiling of bulk unsorted PBMCs. Compared with the aged group, more naive CD4+ T cells, fewer expanded clones and increased TCR diversity were shown by the long-lived group, suggesting age selection. Because donor CMV infection status was unknown, age-related changes in expanded clonotypes were potentially confounded.

This clonotype was observed a few times. It has no known antigen specificity. Per-nucleotide qualities are absent, and no much larger clonotype sits a single base away. Source material: blood. The origin of this receptor is a man older than 75 in good health. The chain links TRBV27 with TRBJ1-2; the D segment cannot be called with confidence. The CDR3 region reads CASSPPSGHYGYTF. Here is the DNA: TGTGCCAGCAGTCCGCCCTCTGGCCACTATGGCTACACCTTC.